These T cell receptor beta chains were read from a single sample in a study of T cell responses to AZD1222 COVID-19 vaccine. The method was immunoSEQ multiplex PCR; TCRdb's version includes in-frame clones alone and lacks a portion of them. The sample lists about 60,000 clones, 84% seen once, with about 7% in the top ten. The source was peripheral blood, collected on day 0 of AZD1222 vaccination. Source of these receptors: an adult in good health. Each CDR3 is given with its conserved first and last residue. The D gene is left open where the match is weak. Only some rows state a clone size, as once, few, many or a class for expanded clones.

D: NA; J: TRBJ1-6; size: once; V: TRBV4-2; length: 16; DNA: TGTGCCAGCAGCCAAGAGTCCGCAGAACCTAATTCACCCCTCCACTTT; CDR3: CASSQESAEPNSPLHF
D: NA; J: TRBJ2-3; size: NA; V: TRBV7-9; length: 12; DNA: TGTGCCAGCAGCCAAGGGGGGGTCACGCAGTATTTT; CDR3: CASSQGGVTQYF
D: TRBD1; J: TRBJ1-5; size: NA; V: TRBV6-2/TRBV6-3; length: 12; DNA: TGTGCCAGCAGTTACCACAGGGGATCCCAGCATTTT; CDR3: CASSYHRGSQHF
D: NA; J: TRBJ1-2; size: NA; V: TRBV28; length: 14; DNA: TGTGCCAGCAGTTTGGGTCAGGGTCCCTATGGCTACACCTTC; CDR3: CASSLGQGPYGYTF
D: NA; J: TRBJ2-1; size: NA; V: TRBV6-5; length: 15; DNA: TGTGCCAGCAGTCCTCGACAGGTGGATTACAATGAGCAGTTCTTC; CDR3: CASSPRQVDYNEQFF
D: NA; J: TRBJ1-1; size: NA; V: TRBV28; length: 13; DNA: TGTGCCAGCGATCAGGCCCGAAACACTGAAGCTTTCTTT; CDR3: CASDQARNTEAFF
D: NA; J: TRBJ1-5; size: NA; V: TRBV19; length: 15; DNA: TGTGCCAGTAGTATAGGACAGGCCGGTGATTTGGCCCAGCATTTT; CDR3: CASSIGQAGDLAQHF
D: TRBD1; J: TRBJ2-3; size: NA; V: TRBV24-1; length: 14; DNA: TGTGCCACCGGGACAGGGGGTGGCACAGATACGCAGTATTTT; CDR3: CATGTGGGTDTQYF
D: TRBD2; J: TRBJ2-2; size: NA; V: TRBV5-1; length: 19; DNA: TGCGCCAGCAGCTTGGGTGGACTAGCGGGGAATGTACACACCGGGGAGCTGTTTTTT; CDR3: CASSLGGLAGNVHTGELFF
D: NA; J: TRBJ2-7; size: NA; V: TRBV27; length: 16; DNA: TGTGCCAGCAGTTTAATCAACCGGGACAAGATCTACGAGCAGTACTTC; CDR3: CASSLINRDKIYEQYF
D: NA; J: TRBJ2-2; size: NA; V: TRBV19; length: 14; DNA: TGTGCCAGTAGTATGGGACAGAACACCGGGGAGCTGTTTTTT; CDR3: CASSMGQNTGELFF
D: NA; J: TRBJ2-7; size: NA; V: TRBV25-1; length: 14; DNA: TGTGCCAGCAGTGACCATCGGGAGATCTACGAGCAGTACTTC; CDR3: CASSDHREIYEQYF
D: TRBD1; J: TRBJ1-1; size: NA; V: TRBV2; length: 14; DNA: TGTGCCAGAGACAGGACAGGGAGGGACACTGAAGCTTTCTTT; CDR3: CARDRTGRDTEAFF
D: NA; J: TRBJ2-1; size: NA; V: TRBV27; length: 13; DNA: TGTGCCAGCAGTTTAGCCGGGGGCAATGAGCAGTTCTTC; CDR3: CASSLAGGNEQFF
D: NA; J: TRBJ1-5; size: NA; V: TRBV12-5; length: 14; DNA: TGTGCTAGTGGTCCGTACAGGGATGAACAGCCCCAGCATTTT; CDR3: CASGPYRDEQPQHF
D: NA; J: TRBJ2-7; size: NA; V: TRBV18; length: 13; DNA: TGTGCCAGCTCACCACCGGGTTCCTACGAGCAGTACTTC; CDR3: CASSPPGSYEQYF
D: TRBD1; J: TRBJ1-1; size: NA; V: TRBV7-2; length: 13; DNA: TGTGCCAGCGAAATGATGGGGACAGGGATGGCTTTCTTT; CDR3: CASEMMGTGMAFF
D: NA; J: TRBJ2-1; size: NA; V: TRBV2; length: 12; DNA: TGTGCCAGCAGCACTACCGGGACCGAGCAGTTCTTC; CDR3: CASSTTGTEQFF
D: NA; J: TRBJ1-3; size: NA; V: TRBV9; length: 14; DNA: TGTGCCAGCAGCGTAGAAGTAAATGGAAACACCATATATTTT; CDR3: CASSVEVNGNTIYF
D: TRBD2; J: TRBJ2-3; size: NA; V: TRBV29-1; length: 12; DNA: TGCAGCGTCCGGGGACTATCAGATACGCAGTATTTT; CDR3: CSVRGLSDTQYF
D: NA; J: TRBJ2-3; size: NA; V: TRBV3-1/TRBV3-2; length: 15; DNA: TGTGCCAGCAGCCAAGACGGGGATTGGACAGATACGCAGTATTTT; CDR3: CASSQDGDWTDTQYF
D: NA; J: TRBJ2-6; size: NA; V: TRBV4-2; length: 16; DNA: TGTGCCAGCAGCCCCAGGGAAAGCTCTGGGGCCAACGTCCTGACTTTC; CDR3: CASSPRESSGANVLTF
D: TRBD1; J: TRBJ2-7; size: NA; V: TRBV4-2; length: 17; DNA: TGTGCCAGCAGCCAAGACATGGGACAGGGGGTAGCCTACGAGCAGTACTTC; CDR3: CASSQDMGQGVAYEQYF
D: NA; J: TRBJ1-1; size: NA; V: TRBV19; length: 13; DNA: TGTGCCAGTAGTATTTCGCAGGGCACTGAAGCTTTCTTT; CDR3: CASSISQGTEAFF
D: NA; J: TRBJ1-2; size: NA; V: TRBV21-1; length: 14; DNA: TGTGCCAGCAGGTGGGGTCAGGGACTTTATGGCTACACCTTC; CDR3: CASRWGQGLYGYTF
D: TRBD2; J: TRBJ2-7; size: NA; V: TRBV19; length: 15; DNA: TGTGCCAGTAGTATCGGACTAGCGGGGATCTACGAGCAGTACTTC; CDR3: CASSIGLAGIYEQYF
D: TRBD2; J: TRBJ2-1; size: NA; V: TRBV7-2; length: 17; DNA: TGTGCCAGCAGCCAAACAAGGACTAGCGGGGGGGAGAACGAGCAGTTCTTC; CDR3: CASSQTRTSGGENEQFF
D: NA; J: TRBJ2-1; size: NA; V: TRBV4-2; length: 16; DNA: TGTGCCAGCAGCCGCGCACTCCAAAACTCATACAATGAGCAGTTCTTC; CDR3: CASSRALQNSYNEQFF
D: NA; J: TRBJ2-5; size: NA; V: TRBV4-1; length: 14; DNA: TGCGCCAGCAGCCCGTGGACGAGGGTAGAGACCCAGTACTTC; CDR3: CASSPWTRVETQYF
D: NA; J: TRBJ2-7; size: once; V: TRBV5-4; length: 15; DNA: TGTGCCAGCAGCCCAGGGTCGCCAAACTCCTACGAGCAGTACTTC; CDR3: CASSPGSPNSYEQYF
D: TRBD1; J: TRBJ1-3; size: NA; V: TRBV7-2; length: 17; DNA: TGTGCCAGCAGCTTAGCTGGGGGACAGGGAGCTGGAAACACCATATATTTT; CDR3: CASSLAGGQGAGNTIYF
D: NA; J: TRBJ1-1; size: NA; V: TRBV29-1; length: 12; DNA: TGCAGCGTGGGGTGGAGGGGCACTGAAGCTTTCTTT; CDR3: CSVGWRGTEAFF
D: NA; J: TRBJ2-7; size: NA; V: TRBV2; length: 14; DNA: TGTGCCAACCGAGAAACAGCGCAGAACTACGAGCAGTACTTC; CDR3: CANRETAQNYEQYF
D: TRBD1; J: TRBJ2-7; size: NA; V: TRBV5-1; length: 15; DNA: TGCGCCAGTACTACCGGGACAGGGGACTCCTACGAGCAGTACTTC; CDR3: CASTTGTGDSYEQYF
D: TRBD1; J: TRBJ1-2; size: NA; V: TRBV6-5; length: 12; DNA: TGTGCCAGCAGTTTACAGGGGGATGGCTACACCTTC; CDR3: CASSLQGDGYTF
D: TRBD1; J: TRBJ1-2; size: once; V: TRBV19; length: 15; DNA: TGTGCCAGTAGTGGCGACAGGGAAGCTAACTATGGCTACACCTTC; CDR3: CASSGDREANYGYTF
D: NA; J: TRBJ2-7; size: NA; V: TRBV5-5; length: 15; DNA: TGTGCCAGCAGCTTGGCCTCAGGGGTGGGTAACGAGCAGTACTTC; CDR3: CASSLASGVGNEQYF
D: TRBD1; J: TRBJ2-7; size: NA; V: TRBV6-6; length: 16; DNA: TGTGCCAGCAGCCATTCGAGAGGGACAGGGGATGACGAGCAGTACTTC; CDR3: CASSHSRGTGDDEQYF
D: NA; J: TRBJ1-5; size: NA; V: TRBV9; length: 15; DNA: TGTGCCAGCAGCGCAACGGGTCACGGCAATCAGCCCCAGCATTTT; CDR3: CASSATGHGNQPQHF
D: NA; J: TRBJ1-1; size: once; V: TRBV12-3/TRBV12-4; length: 13; DNA: TGTGCCAGCAGCTCCTGGGATAACACTGAAGCTTTCTTT; CDR3: CASSSWDNTEAFF
D: NA; J: TRBJ1-6; size: NA; V: TRBV4-3; length: 17; DNA: TGCGCCAGCAGCCAAGACCCGGGGGGGACGTGGAATTCACCCCTCCACTTT; CDR3: CASSQDPGGTWNSPLHF
D: NA; J: TRBJ2-2; size: NA; V: TRBV24-1; length: 17; DNA: TGTGCCACCAGTGATTTCGGGATCACCAGGAACACCGGGGAGCTGTTTTTT; CDR3: CATSDFGITRNTGELFF
D: NA; J: TRBJ1-6; size: NA; V: TRBV5-1; length: 14; DNA: TGCGCCAGCAGCTTGGGAGACGCGCAGGATTCCCTCCACTTT; CDR3: CASSLGDAQDSLHF
D: TRBD1; J: TRBJ1-2; size: NA; V: TRBV7-9; length: 14; DNA: TGTGCCAGCAGTTTGGGACAGGGGTATGACGGCTACACCTTC; CDR3: CASSLGQGYDGYTF
D: TRBD1; J: TRBJ1-2; size: NA; V: TRBV3-1/TRBV3-2; length: 13; DNA: TGTGCCAGCAGCCGACAGGGGGCCTATGGCTACACCTTC; CDR3: CASSRQGAYGYTF
D: NA; J: TRBJ2-7; size: NA; V: TRBV29-1; length: 11; DNA: TGCAGCGTTGTGATGAGCTACGAGCAGTACTTC; CDR3: CSVVMSYEQYF
D: NA; J: TRBJ2-4; size: NA; V: TRBV10-3; length: 13; DNA: TGTGCCATCAGTGAGTCGGACGCGTCGGTTCAGTACTTC; CDR3: CAISESDASVQYF
D: TRBD1; J: TRBJ2-4; size: NA; V: TRBV6-1; length: 15; DNA: TGTGCCAGCAGGAATGACGGGACAGGGCAAAACATTCAGTACTTC; CDR3: CASRNDGTGQNIQYF
D: NA; J: TRBJ2-7; size: NA; V: TRBV3-1/TRBV3-2; length: 15; DNA: TGTGCCAGCAGCCAAGAGGGAGGCCGACCCTACGAGCAGTACTTC; CDR3: CASSQEGGRPYEQYF
D: NA; J: TRBJ2-7; size: NA; V: TRBV5-6; length: 12; DNA: TGTGCCAGCAGCGGAAATCGTTACGAGCAGTACTTC; CDR3: CASSGNRYEQYF